Below are 19 T cell receptor beta chains sequenced from a single sample in a study of blood T cells in healthy people across ages. Through a sample-barcoded 5' primer and a J-beta primer mix, a second PCR was run for roughly 6 to 12 cycles. TCRdb re-called the 5' RACE reads through MiXCR, storing one row per CDR3 protein. The sample lists 650,000 to 1,000,000 distinct CDR3 sequences; around 36% were seen once. The sample was blood. These receptors were obtained from a man aged 18-30 years in good health.

This clonotype occurred a few times. The rearrangement links TRBV12-3 or TRBV12-4 to TRBJ2-3; 15 nucleotides line up with TRBD2. The CDR3 is 18 amino acids. With 6 bases clipped from V and 7 bases from J, the junction kept 14 bases outside the gene matches. As DNA, the CDR3 is TGTGCCAGCAGGGCCCCCGGGACTAGCGGGGGGCCTATGAATACGCAGTATTTT. Protein: CASRAPGTSGGPMNTQYF.

The V call is TRBV4-3, the J call TRBJ2-6; D gene uncertain. Between the trimmed V and J ends, which lost 1 base and 2 bases, there was a span of 12 bases. Germline V gene data show CDR1 as LGHNA and CDR2 as YSLEER. This CDR3 contains 17 residues. DNA of the CDR3: TGCGCCAGCAGCCAAGGCCTAGGGCAGGCTGGGGCCAACGTCCTGACTTTC. Encoded protein: CASSQGLGQAGANVLTF.

The J gene is TRBJ1-1, the V gene TRBV5-1, with D uncertain. Germline CDR1 SGHRS, CDR2 YFSETQ. The CDR3 covers 14 residues. V lost 3 bases, J lost 3 bases, and 12 bases lay in between. The CDR3 region is CASSWASRDTEAFF. As DNA, the CDR3 is TGCGCCAGCAGCTGGGCATCGAGGGACACTGAAGCTTTCTTT. Based on the CDR3 plus reference TRBV5-1 and TRBJ1-1, the full variable domain is KAGVTQTPRYLIKTRGQQVTLSCSPISGHRSVSWYQQTPGQGLQFLFEYFSETQRNKGNFPGRFSGRQFSNSRSEMNVSTLELGDSALYLCASSWASRDTEAFFGQGTRLTVV.

V and J are TRBV15 and TRBJ2-1; the D is unclear. The length of the CDR3 is 14 residues. Germline loops: CDR1 LNHNV, CDR2 YYDKDF (reference sequence). Trimming stripped 3 bases from V and 7 bases from J, with 13 bases between. DNA for the CDR3: TGTGCCACCAGCAGGTCGGACGATTTAAATGAGCAGTTCTTC. This sequence encodes CATSRSDDLNEQFF.

This clonotype was counted ten times or more. The chain recombines TRBV7-2 with TRBJ1-2, with D uncertain. This CDR3 spans 13 amino acids. CDR1 and CDR2 (germline): SGHTA, FQGNSA. The V end lost 1 base, the J end lost 2 bases, and 5 bases lay between the germline ends. The DNA for the CDR3 is TGTGCCAGCAGCTTAGAGGGCAACTATGGCTACACCTTC. Translating gives CASSLEGNYGYTF.

V gene TRBV20-1 combines with J gene TRBJ1-1; maybe TRBD1 (5 bases). The CDR3 length is 13 residues. V lost 2 bases and J 2 bases, leaving 9 bases between the germline ends. Germline CDR1 is DFQATT and CDR2 is SNEGSKA (reference sequence). CDR3 sequence reads: CSARQGVNTEAFF. The CDR3 DNA is TGCAGTGCTAGACAGGGAGTTAACACTGAAGCTTTCTTT.

The V call is TRBV5-1, the J call TRBJ2-2; D might be TRBD1 or TRBD2, each matching 6 bases. CDR3 size: 15 residues. Germline V lookup: CDR1 SGHRS, CDR2 YFSETQ. V was pared by 0 bases and J by 4 bases, with 10 bases between. CDR3 DNA: TGCGCCAGCAGCTTGGGCGGGACAAGCACCGGGGAGCTGTTTTTT. The encoded protein is CASSLGGTSTGELFF.

About this clonotype: One base away lies a much larger clone, so this may be a sequencing read error. The gene calls are TRBV7-2 and TRBJ2-3, with D perhaps TRBD2 (6 bases). The CDR3 consists of 15 residues. From germline, CDR1 is SGHTA and CDR2 FQGNSA. This CDR3 is CANSFGGASTDTQYF. In DNA form, the CDR3 reads TGTGCCAACAGCTTCGGCGGGGCTAGCACAGATACGCAGTATTTT.

The chain carries TRBV4-2 and TRBJ2-2; D remains unclear. This CDR3 spans 14 amino acids. CDR1 is LGHNA, CDR2 YNFKEQ, per germline. Trimming took off 0 bases at V and 0 bases at J, with 2 bases between the two ends. The CDR3 sequence is CASSQEANTGELFF. CDR3 nucleotides: TGTGCCAGCAGCCAAGAAGCGAACACCGGGGAGCTGTTTTTT.

The table lists this clonotype with a few counts. V usage is TRBV6-1 and J usage is TRBJ2-7; D ambiguous. Trimming cost V 3 bases and J 0 bases, with 6 bases left between them. CDR1 is MNHNS, CDR2 SASEGT, per germline. The CDR3 contains 13 residues. CDR3 sequence (DNA): TGTGCCAGCAGTGAGGTGGGCTCCTACGAGCAGTACTTC. It codes for CASSEVGSYEQYF.

This clonotype has at least ten counts. The V call is TRBV12-3 or TRBV12-4, the J call TRBJ2-5; D call uncertain. The CDR3 length is 14 residues. V lost 1 base to trimming and J lost 5 bases, with 11 bases between them. The chain's CDR3 is CASSLGIGGETQYF. CDR3 DNA sequence: TGTGCCAGCAGTTTAGGAATTGGTGGCGAGACCCAGTACTTC.

DNA of the CDR3: TGTGCCAGCAGCCGCATGGAAGGGTCCTACAATGAGCAGTACTTC. Protein: CASSRMEGSYNEQYF. J is TRBJ2-1 and V is TRBV5-4; no reliable D call. The last part of the DNA fits TRBJ2-7 better; the J call may be wrong. The CDR3 consists of 15 residues. CDR1 and CDR2 from the germline V gene are SGHNT and YYREEE (reference sequence).

This clonotype showed up just a few times. This chain uses TRBV7-2 with TRBJ2-3; possibly TRBD1 or TRBD2 for D (6 bases each). The ends were cut back, 5 bases at V and 2 bases at J, with 20 bases in the middle. Germline-derived CDR1 and CDR2 are SGHTA and FQGNSA. CDR3 size: 17 residues. Here the CDR3 reads CASSRGGPRSATDTQYF. The CDR3 DNA sequence: TGTGCCAGCAGCCGTGGGGGGCCACGATCAGCCACAGATACGCAGTATTTT.

The V gene is TRBV18, the J gene TRBJ2-3; possibly TRBD2 for D (6 bases). CDR3 length: 15 amino acids. The germline V gene has CDR1 KGHSH and CDR2 LQKENI. Between the trimmed V and J ends, which lost 5 bases and 1 base, there was a span of 13 bases. DNA of the CDR3: TGTGCCAGCTCATCGCGGGGTTCGGGCACAGATACGCAGTATTTT. Translation: CASSSRGSGTDTQYF.

This chain uses TRBV7-9 with TRBJ2-5; TRBD1 aligns across 7 bases. The J call is doubtful: the DNA matches TRBJ2-7 better. The CDR3 runs to 14 residues. Germline CDR1 reads SEHNR; CDR2 reads FQNEAQ (reference sequence). This chain's CDR3 is CASSDRQGLYEQYF. CDR3 coding DNA: TGTGCCAGCAGCGACCGACAGGGTCTCTACGAGCAGTACTTC.

The V and J genes are TRBV4-2 and TRBJ1-5; D perhaps matches TRBD1 (6 bases). The CDR3 runs 15 residues. Germline CDR1 and CDR2: LGHNA and YNFKEQ. Trimming shortened V by 2 bases and J by 2 bases, and 10 bases separated the two germline ends. CDR3 bases: TGTGCCAGCAGCCAAACAGGGAGGGGCAATCAGCCCCAGCATTTT. It codes for CASSQTGRGNQPQHF.

In its sample, this clonotype was seen a few times. The chain carries TRBV2 and TRBJ2-3, with 9 nucleotides matching TRBD2. CDR3 length: 17 amino acids. Germline V gives CDR1 SNHLY, CDR2 FYNNEI. The V and J ends lost 4 bases and 0 bases, in that order; junction bases with no gene match: 8. The CDR3 spells CASSALAGLTSTDTQYF. DNA of the CDR3: TGTGCCAGCAGTGCTCTAGCGGGGTTGACTAGCACAGATACGCAGTATTTT.

This clonotype came up many times. The J gene is TRBJ1-2, the V gene TRBV2, with D possibly matching TRBD1 (6 bases). Germline CDR1 is SNHLY and CDR2 is FYNNEI. Between the trimmed V and J ends, which lost 6 bases and 4 bases, there was a span of 12 bases. The CDR3 loop spans 13 amino acids. The CDR3 sequence: CASSPGGLYGYTF. In DNA form, the CDR3 reads TGTGCCAGCAGCCCGGGGGGCCTCTATGGCTACACCTTC.

This chain links TRBV5-1 with TRBJ2-3; D is ambiguous. V lost 3 bases and J 3 bases, leaving 11 bases between the germline ends. CDR3 length equals 14 residues. Per the germline V gene, CDR1 is SGHRS and CDR2 is YFSETQ. The CDR3 reads CASSSASGTDTQYF. Written as DNA, the CDR3 is TGCGCCAGCAGCTCGGCCAGTGGGACAGATACGCAGTATTTT.